This TCR beta chain was recovered during a study of control samples from healthy donors and cancer patients. Repertoires were generated with immunoSEQ multiplex PCR, while TCRdb's copy carries only in-frame clones and drops some. The profile covers approximately 110,000 clones, with about nine tenths appearing a single time and roughly 4% taken by the ten largest. This receptor was identified in a human donor in good health. The donor label of this sample is uncertain. The sequenced sample was blood.

CDR3 bases: TGTGCCAGCAGTTTGGTATCTGGAAACACCATATATTTT. Protein product: CASSLVSGNTIYF. The chain has TRBV28 and TRBJ1-3; unclear D gene. Trimming cost V 3 bases and J 1 base, with 4 bases left between them. Germline CDR1 is MDHEN and CDR2 is SYDVKM. The CDR3 runs 13 residues.